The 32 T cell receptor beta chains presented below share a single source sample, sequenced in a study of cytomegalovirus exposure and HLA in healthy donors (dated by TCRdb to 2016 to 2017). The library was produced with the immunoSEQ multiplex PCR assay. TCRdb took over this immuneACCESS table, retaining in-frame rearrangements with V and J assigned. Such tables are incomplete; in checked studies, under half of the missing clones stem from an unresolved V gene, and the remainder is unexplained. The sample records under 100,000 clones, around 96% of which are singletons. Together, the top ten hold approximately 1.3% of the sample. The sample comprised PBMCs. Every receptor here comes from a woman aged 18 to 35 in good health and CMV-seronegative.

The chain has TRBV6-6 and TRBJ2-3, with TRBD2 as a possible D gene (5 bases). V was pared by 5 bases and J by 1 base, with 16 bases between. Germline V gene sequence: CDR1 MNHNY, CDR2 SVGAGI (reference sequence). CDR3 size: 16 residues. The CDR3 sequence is CASSLYAWTGTDTQYF. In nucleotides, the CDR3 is TGTGCCAGCAGTCTATACGCCTGGACTGGCACAGATACGCAGTATTTT.

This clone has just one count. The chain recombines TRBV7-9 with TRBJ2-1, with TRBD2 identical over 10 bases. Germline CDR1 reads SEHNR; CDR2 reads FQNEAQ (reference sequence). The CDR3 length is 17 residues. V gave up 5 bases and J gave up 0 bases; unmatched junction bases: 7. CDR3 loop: CASSPRLAGISYNEQFF. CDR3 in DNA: TGTGCCAGCAGCCCCAGACTAGCGGGCATCTCCTACAATGAGCAGTTCTTC.

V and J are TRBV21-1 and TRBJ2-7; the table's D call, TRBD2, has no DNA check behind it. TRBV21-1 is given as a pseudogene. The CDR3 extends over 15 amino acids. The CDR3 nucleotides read TGTGCCAGCAGCATGACGGCGGGATTTGTCGACGAGCAGTACTTC. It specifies CASSMTAGFVDEQYF.

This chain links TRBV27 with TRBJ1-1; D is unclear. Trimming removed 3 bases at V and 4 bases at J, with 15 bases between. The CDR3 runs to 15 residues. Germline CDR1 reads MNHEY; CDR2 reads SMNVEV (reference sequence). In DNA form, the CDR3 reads TGTGCCAGCAGTTTGGAAGTGACTCTCGCCACTGAAGCTTTCTTT. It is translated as CASSLEVTLATEAFF.

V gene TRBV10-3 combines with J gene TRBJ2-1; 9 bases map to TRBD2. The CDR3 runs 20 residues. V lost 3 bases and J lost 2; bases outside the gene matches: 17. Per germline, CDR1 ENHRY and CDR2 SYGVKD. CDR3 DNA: TGTGCCATCAGTGAACCCAGCCAATTAGCGGGAGCAGGAACCTACAATGAGCAGTTCTTC. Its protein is CAISEPSQLAGAGTYNEQFF.

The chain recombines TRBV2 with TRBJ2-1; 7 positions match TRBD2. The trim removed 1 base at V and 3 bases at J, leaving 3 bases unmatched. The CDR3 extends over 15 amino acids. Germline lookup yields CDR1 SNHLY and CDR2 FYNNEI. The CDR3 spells CASSEDGTIYNEQFF. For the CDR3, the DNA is TGTGCCAGCAGTGAAGATGGGACTATCTACAATGAGCAGTTCTTC. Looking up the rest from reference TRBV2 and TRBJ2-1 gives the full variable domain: EPEVTQTPSHQVTQMGQEVILRCVPISNHLYFYWYRQILGQKVEFLVSFYNNEISEKSEIFDDQFSVERPDGSNFTLKIRSTKLEDSAMYFCASSEDGTIYNEQFFGPGTRLTVL.

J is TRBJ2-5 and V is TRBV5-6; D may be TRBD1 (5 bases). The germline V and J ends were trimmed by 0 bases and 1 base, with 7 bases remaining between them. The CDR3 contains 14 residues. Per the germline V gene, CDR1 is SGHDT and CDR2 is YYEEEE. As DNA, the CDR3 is TGTGCCAGCAGCTTGGGGACACCCCAAGAGACCCAGTACTTC. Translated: CASSLGTPQETQYF.

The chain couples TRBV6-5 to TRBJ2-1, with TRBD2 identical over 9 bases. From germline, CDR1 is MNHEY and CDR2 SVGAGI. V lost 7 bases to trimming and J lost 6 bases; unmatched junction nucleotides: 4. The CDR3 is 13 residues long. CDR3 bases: TGTGCCAGCACCTTGACTAGCGGCAATGAGCAGTTCTTC. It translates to CASTLTSGNEQFF.

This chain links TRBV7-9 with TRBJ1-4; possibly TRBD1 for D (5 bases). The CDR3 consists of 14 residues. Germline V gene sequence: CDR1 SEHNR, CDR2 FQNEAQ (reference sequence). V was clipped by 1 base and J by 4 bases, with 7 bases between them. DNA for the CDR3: TGTGCCAGCAGCTTAGTTCAGGGTAATGAAAAACTGTTTTTT. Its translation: CASSLVQGNEKLFF.

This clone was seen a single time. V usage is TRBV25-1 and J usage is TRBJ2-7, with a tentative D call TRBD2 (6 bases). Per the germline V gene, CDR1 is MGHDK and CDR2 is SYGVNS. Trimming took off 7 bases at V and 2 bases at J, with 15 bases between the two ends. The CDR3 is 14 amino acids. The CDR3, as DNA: TGTGCCAGCATTGGGGACTTTTCGGCCTACGAGCAGTACTTC. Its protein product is CASIGDFSAYEQYF.

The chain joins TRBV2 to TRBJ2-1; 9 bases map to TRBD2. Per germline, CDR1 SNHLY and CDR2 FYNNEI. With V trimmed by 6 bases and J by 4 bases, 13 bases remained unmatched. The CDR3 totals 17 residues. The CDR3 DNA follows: TGTGCCAGCAGCGGAGGGCCTAGCGGGAACCTTTACAATGAGCAGTTCTTC. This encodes CASSGGPSGNLYNEQFF. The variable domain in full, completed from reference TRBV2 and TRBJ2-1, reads EPEVTQTPSHQVTQMGQEVILRCVPISNHLYFYWYRQILGQKVEFLVSFYNNEISEKSEIFDDQFSVERPDGSNFTLKIRSTKLEDSAMYFCASSGGPSGNLYNEQFFGPGTRLTVL.

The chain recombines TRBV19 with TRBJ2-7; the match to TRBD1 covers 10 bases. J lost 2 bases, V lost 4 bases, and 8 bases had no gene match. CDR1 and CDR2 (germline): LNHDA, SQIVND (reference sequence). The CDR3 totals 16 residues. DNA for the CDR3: TGTGCCAGTAGTAGCCCTATGGGACAGGGGCCCTACGAGCAGTACTTC. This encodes CASSSPMGQGPYEQYF.

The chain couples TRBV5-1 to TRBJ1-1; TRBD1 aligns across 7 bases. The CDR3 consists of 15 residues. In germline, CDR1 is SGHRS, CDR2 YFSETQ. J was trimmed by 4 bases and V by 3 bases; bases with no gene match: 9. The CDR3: CASSYPTWDSTEAFF. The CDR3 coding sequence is TGCGCCAGCAGCTACCCAACGTGGGACAGCACTGAAGCTTTCTTT. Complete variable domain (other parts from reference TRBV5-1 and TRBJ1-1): KAGVTQTPRYLIKTRGQQVTLSCSPISGHRSVSWYQQTPGQGLQFLFEYFSETQRNKGNFPGRFSGRQFSNSRSEMNVSTLELGDSALYLCASSYPTWDSTEAFFGQGTRLTVV.

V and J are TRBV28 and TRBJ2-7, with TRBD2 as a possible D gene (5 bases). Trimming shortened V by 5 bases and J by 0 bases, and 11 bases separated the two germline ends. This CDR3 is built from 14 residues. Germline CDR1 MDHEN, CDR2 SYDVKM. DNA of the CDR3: TGTGCCAGCAGTGATCCGGGGAGCTCCTACGAGCAGTACTTC. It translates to CASSDPGSSYEQYF.

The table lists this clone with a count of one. The CDR3 here is CASSPQGALFTSSTDTQYF. CDR3 DNA: TGTGCCAGCTCACCACAAGGAGCACTTTTTACCTCTAGCACAGATACGCAGTATTTT. The gene calls are TRBV18 and TRBJ2-3; D gene ambiguous. This CDR3 comprises 19 residues. The germline V and J ends were trimmed by 1 base and 0 bases, with 20 bases remaining between them. CDR1 and CDR2 from the germline V gene are KGHSH and LQKENI.

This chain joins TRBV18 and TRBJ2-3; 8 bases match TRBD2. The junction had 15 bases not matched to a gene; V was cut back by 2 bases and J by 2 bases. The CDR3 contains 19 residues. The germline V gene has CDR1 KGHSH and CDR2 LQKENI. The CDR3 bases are TGTGCCAGCTCACCAAGACAGGTTATAGCGGGATCGGACACAGATACGCAGTATTTT. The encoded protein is CASSPRQVIAGSDTDTQYF.

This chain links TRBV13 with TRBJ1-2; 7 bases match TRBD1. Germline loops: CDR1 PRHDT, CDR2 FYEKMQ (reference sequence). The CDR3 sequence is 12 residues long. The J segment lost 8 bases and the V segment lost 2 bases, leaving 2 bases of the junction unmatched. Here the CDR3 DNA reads TGTGCCAGCAGCTTACAGGGGGTAGGCTACACCTTC. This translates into CASSLQGVGYTF.

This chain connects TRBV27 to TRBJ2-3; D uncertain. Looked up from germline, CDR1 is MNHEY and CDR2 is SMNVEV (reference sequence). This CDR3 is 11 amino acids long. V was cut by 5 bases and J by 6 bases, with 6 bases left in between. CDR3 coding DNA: TGTGCCAGCAGTGGCTCGGATACGCAGTATTTT. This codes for CASSGSDTQYF.

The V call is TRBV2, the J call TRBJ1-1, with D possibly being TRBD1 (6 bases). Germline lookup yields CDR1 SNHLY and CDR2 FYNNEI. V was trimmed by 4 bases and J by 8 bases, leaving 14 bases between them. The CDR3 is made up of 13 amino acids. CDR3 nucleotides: TGTGCCAGCAGTGGGGTCCCGCAGGGGGAAGCTTTCTTT. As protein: CASSGVPQGEAFF.

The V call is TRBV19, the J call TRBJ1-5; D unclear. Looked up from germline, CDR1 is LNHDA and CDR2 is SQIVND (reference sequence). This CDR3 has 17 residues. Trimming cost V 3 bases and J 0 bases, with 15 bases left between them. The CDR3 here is CASSIFADTYSNQPQHF. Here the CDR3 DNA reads TGTGCCAGTAGTATTTTTGCCGACACCTATAGCAATCAGCCCCAGCATTTT.

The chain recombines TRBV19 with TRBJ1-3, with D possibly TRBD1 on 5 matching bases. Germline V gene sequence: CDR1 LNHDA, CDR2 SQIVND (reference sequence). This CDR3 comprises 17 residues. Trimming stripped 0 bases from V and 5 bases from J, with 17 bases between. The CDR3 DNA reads TGTGCCAGTAGTATAGAAAAATCGACAGTTTACCGAAACACCATATATTTT. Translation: CASSIEKSTVYRNTIYF.

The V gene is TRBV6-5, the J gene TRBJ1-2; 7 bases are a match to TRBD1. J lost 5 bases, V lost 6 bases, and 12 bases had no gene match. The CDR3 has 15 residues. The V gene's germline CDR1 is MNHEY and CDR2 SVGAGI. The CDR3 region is CASRPTGTIPYGYTF. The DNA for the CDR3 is TGTGCCAGCAGGCCGACAGGGACAATCCCTTATGGCTACACCTTC.

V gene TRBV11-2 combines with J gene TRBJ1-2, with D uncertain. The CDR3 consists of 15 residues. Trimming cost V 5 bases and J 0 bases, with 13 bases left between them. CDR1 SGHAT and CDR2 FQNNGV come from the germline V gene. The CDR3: CASSPGFQANYGYTF. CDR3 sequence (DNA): TGTGCCAGCAGCCCAGGATTCCAAGCTAACTATGGCTACACCTTC.

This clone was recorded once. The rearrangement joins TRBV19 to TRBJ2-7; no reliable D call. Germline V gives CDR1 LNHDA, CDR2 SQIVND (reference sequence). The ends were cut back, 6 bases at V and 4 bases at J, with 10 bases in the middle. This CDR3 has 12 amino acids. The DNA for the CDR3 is TGTGCCAGTAGCGACACATGGTACGAGCAGTACTTC. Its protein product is CASSDTWYEQYF.

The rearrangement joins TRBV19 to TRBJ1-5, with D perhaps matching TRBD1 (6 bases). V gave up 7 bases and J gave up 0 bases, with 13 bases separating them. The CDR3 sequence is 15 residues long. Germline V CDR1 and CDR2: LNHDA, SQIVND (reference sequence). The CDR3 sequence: CASIEGHYSNQPQHF. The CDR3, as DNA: TGTGCCAGTATTGAGGGACACTATAGCAATCAGCCCCAGCATTTT.

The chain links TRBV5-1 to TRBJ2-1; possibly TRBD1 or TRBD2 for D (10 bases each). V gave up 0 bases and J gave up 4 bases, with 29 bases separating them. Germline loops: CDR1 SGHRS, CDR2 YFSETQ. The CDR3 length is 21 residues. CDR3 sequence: CASSLGTRGQGWTSGYNEQFF. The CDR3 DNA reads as TGCGCCAGCAGCTTGGGGACTAGGGGACAGGGGTGGACTAGCGGTTACAATGAGCAGTTCTTC.

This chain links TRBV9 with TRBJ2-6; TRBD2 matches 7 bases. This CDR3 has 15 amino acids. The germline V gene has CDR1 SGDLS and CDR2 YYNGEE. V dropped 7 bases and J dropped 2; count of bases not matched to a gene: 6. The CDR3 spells CASGIAGAGANVLTF. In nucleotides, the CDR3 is TGTGCCAGCGGAATTGCGGGGGCTGGGGCCAACGTCCTGACTTTC. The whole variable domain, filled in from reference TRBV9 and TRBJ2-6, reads DSGVTQTPKHLITATGQRVTLRCSPRSGDLSVYWYQQSLDQGLQFLIQYYNGEERAKGNILERFSAQQFPDLHSELNLSSLELGDSALYFCASGIAGAGANVLTFGAGSRLTVL.

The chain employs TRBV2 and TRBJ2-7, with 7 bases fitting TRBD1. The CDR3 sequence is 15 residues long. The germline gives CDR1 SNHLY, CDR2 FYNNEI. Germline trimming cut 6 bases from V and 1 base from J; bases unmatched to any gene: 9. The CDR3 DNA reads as TGTGCCAGCAGGGACGGGACAGTCCCTTCCTACGAGCAGTACTTC. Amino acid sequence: CASRDGTVPSYEQYF.

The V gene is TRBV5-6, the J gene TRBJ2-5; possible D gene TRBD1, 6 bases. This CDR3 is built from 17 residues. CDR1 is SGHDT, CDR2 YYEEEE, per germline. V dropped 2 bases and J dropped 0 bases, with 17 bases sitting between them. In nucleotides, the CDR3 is TGTGCCAGCAGCTTCGTTTGGAAGGGGGAAAACCAAGAGACCCAGTACTTC. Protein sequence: CASSFVWKGENQETQYF.

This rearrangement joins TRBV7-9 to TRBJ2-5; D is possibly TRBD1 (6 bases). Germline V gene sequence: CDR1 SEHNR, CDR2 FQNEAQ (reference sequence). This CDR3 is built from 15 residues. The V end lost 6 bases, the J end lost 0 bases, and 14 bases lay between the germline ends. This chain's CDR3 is CASSQGHWYQETQYF. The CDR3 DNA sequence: TGTGCCAGCAGTCAGGGACATTGGTACCAAGAGACCCAGTACTTC.

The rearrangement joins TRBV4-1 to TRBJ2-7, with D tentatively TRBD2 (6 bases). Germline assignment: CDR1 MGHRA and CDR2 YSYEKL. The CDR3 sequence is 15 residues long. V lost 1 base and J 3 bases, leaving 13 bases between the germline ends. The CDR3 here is CASSQGDSSDYEQYF. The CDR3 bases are TGCGCCAGCAGCCAAGGGGACTCATCGGACTACGAGCAGTACTTC.

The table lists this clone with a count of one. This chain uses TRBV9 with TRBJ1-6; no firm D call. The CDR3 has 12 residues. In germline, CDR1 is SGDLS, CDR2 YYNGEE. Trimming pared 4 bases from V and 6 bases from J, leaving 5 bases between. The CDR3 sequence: CASSTSNSPLHF. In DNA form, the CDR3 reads TGTGCCAGCAGCACAAGTAATTCACCCCTCCACTTT.